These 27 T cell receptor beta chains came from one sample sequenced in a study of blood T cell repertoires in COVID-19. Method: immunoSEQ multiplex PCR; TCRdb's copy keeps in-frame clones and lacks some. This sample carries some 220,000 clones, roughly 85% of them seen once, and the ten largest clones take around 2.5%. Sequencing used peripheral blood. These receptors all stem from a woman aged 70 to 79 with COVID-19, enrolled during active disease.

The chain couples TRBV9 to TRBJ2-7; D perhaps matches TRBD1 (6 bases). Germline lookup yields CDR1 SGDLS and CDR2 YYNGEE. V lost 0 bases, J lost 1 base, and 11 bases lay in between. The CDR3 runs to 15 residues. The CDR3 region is CASSVEGGTSYEQYF. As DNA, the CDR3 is TGTGCCAGCAGCGTAGAAGGGGGAACTTCCTACGAGCAGTACTTC.

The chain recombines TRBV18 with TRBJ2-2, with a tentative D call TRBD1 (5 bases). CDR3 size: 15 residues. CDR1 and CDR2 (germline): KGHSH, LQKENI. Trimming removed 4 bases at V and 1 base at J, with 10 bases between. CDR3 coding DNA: TGTGCCAGCTCACAAAGTCAGGGGAACACCGGGGAGCTGTTTTTT. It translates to CASSQSQGNTGELFF.

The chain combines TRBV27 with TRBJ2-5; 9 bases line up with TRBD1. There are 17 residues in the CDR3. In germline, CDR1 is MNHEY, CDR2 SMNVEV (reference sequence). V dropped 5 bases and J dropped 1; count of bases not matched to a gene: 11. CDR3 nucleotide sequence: TGTGCCAGCAGTCAACTTCGGACGGACAGGGGCCAAGAGACCCAGTACTTC. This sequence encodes CASSQLRTDRGQETQYF.

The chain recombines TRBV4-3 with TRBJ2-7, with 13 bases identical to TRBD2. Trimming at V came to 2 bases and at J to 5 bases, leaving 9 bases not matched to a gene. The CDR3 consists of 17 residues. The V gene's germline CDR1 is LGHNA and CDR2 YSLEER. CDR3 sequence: CASSQLLTSGGPDEQYF. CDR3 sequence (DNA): TGCGCCAGCAGCCAACTCCTGACTAGCGGGGGGCCGGACGAGCAGTACTTC.

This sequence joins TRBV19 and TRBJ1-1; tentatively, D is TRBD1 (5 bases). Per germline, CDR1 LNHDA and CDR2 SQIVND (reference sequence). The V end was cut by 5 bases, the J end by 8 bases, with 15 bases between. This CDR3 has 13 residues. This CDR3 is CASSWPGESEAFF. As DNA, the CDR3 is TGTGCCAGTAGTTGGCCGGGGGAATCCGAAGCTTTCTTT.

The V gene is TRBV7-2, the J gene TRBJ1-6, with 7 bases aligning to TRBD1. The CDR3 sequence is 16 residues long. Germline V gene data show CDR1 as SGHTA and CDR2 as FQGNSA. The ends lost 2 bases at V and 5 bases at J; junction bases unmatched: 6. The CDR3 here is CASSLQTGSNNSPLHF. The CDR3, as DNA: TGTGCCAGCAGCTTACAGACAGGGTCGAATAATTCACCCCTCCACTTT.

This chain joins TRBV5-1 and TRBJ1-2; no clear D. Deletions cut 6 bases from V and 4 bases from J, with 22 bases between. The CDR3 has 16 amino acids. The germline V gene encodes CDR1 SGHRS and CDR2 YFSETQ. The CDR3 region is CASKPDGRTLSYGYTF. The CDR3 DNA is TGCGCCAGCAAACCGGATGGGCGTACCTTGAGCTATGGCTACACCTTC. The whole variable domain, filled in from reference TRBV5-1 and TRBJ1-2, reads KAGVTQTPRYLIKTRGQQVTLSCSPISGHRSVSWYQQTPGQGLQFLFEYFSETQRNKGNFPGRFSGRQFSNSRSEMNVSTLELGDSALYLCASKPDGRTLSYGYTFGSGTRLTVV.

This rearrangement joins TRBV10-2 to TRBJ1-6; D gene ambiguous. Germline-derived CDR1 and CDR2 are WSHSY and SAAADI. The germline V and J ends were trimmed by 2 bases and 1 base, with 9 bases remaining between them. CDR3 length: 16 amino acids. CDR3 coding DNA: TGCGCCAGCAGTGAGCTTCGGGTTTCCTATAATTCACCCCTCCACTTT. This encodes CASSELRVSYNSPLHF.

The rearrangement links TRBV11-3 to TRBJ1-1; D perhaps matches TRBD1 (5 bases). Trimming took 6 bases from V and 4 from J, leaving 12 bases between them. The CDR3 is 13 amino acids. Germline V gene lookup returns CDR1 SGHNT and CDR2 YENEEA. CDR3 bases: TGTGCCAGCAGAGGGGTTTTTGGCACTGAAGCTTTCTTT. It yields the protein CASRGVFGTEAFF.

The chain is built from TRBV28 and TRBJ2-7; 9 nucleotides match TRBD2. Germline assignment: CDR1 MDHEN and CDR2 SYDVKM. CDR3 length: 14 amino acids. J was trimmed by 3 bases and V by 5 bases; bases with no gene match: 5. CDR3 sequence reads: CASSRLAELYEQYF. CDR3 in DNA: TGTGCCAGCAGTCGACTAGCGGAGCTCTACGAGCAGTACTTC.

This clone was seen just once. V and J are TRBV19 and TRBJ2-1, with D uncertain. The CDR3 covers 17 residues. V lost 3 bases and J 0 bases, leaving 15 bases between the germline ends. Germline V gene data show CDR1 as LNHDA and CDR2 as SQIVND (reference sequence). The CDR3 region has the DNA TGTGCCAGTAGTATTATAACTATGCCTTACTCCTACAATGAGCAGTTCTTC. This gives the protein CASSIITMPYSYNEQFF.

The chain's CDR3 is CASSYLSGLAFYEQYF. The CDR3 DNA is TGTGCCAGCAGTTACCTTTCCGGACTAGCGTTTTACGAGCAGTACTTC. The chain carries TRBV6-2 or TRBV6-3 and TRBJ2-7, with 9 bases matching TRBD2. CDR3 length: 16 residues. V was pared by 2 bases and J by 4 bases, with 9 bases of the junction left unmatched. Looked up from germline, CDR1 is MNHEY and CDR2 is SVGEGT.

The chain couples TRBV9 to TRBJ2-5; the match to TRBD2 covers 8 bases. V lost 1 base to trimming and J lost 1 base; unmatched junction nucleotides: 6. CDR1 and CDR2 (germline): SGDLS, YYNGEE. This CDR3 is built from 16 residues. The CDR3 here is CASSVNGGRTQETQYF. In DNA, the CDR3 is TGTGCCAGCAGCGTAAATGGCGGGAGGACCCAAGAGACCCAGTACTTC.

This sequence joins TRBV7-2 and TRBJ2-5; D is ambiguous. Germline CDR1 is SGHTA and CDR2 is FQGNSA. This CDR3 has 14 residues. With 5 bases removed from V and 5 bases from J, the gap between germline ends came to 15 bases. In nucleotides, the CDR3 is TGTGCCAGCAGCACCTCCGGAGCGTCGGAGACCCAGTACTTC. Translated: CASSTSGASETQYF.

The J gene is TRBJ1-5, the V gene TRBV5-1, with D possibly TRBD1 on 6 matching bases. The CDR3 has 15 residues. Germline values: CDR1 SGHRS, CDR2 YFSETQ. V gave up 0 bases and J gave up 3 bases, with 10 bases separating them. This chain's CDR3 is CASSLGGTNNQPQHF. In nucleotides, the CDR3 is TGCGCCAGCAGCTTGGGTGGGACAAACAATCAGCCCCAGCATTTT.

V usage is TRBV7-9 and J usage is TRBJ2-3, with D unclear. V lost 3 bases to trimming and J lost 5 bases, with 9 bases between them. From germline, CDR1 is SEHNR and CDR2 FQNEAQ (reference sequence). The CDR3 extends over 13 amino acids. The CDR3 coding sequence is TGTGCCAGCAGCTTCCTACTGATAGATACGCAGTATTTT. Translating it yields CASSFLLIDTQYF.

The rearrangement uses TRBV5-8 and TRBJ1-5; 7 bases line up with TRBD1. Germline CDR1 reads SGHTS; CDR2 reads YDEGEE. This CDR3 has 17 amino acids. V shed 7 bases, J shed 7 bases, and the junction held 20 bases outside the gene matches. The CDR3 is CASRSLHRGGRFQPQHF. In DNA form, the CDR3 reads TGTGCCAGCCGAAGCCTTCATAGAGGGGGCAGGTTCCAGCCCCAGCATTTT. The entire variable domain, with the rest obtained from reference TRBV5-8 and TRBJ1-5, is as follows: EAGVTQSPTHLIKTRGQQATLRCSPISGHTSVYWYQQALGLGLQFLLWYDEGEERNRGNFPPRFSGRQFPNYSSELNVNALELEDSALYLCASRSLHRGGRFQPQHFGDGTRLSIL.

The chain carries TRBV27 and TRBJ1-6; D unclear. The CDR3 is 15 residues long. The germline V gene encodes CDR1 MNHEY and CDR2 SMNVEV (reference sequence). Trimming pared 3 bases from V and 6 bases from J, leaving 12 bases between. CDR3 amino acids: CASSFRSDFNSPLHF. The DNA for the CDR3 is TGTGCCAGCAGTTTCCGCAGCGACTTTAATTCACCCCTCCACTTT.

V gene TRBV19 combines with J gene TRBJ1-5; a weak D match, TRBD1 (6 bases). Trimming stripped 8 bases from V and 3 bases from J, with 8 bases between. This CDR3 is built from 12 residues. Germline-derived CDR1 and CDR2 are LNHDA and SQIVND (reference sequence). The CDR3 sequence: CASQGNNQPQHF. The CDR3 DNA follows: TGTGCCAGTCAGGGGAACAATCAGCCCCAGCATTTT.

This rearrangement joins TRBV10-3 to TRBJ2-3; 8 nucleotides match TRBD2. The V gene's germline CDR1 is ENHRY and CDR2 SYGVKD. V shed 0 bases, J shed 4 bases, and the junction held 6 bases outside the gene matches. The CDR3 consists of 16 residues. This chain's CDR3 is CAISESGTRTPDTQYF. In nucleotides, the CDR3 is TGTGCCATCAGTGAGTCGGGGACTAGAACACCAGATACGCAGTATTTT.

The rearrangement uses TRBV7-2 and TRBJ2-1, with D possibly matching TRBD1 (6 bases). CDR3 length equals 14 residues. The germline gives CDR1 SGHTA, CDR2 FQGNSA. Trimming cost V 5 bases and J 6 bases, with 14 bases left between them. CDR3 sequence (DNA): TGTGCCAGCAGCATAGGGACACGAAGCAATGAGCAGTTCTTC. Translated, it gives CASSIGTRSNEQFF. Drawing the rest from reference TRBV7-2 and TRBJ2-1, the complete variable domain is GAGVSQSPSNKVTEKGKDVELRCDPISGHTALYWYRQSLGQGLEFLIYFQGNSAPDKSGLPSDRFSAERTGGSVSTLTIQRTQQEDSAVYLCASSIGTRSNEQFFGPGTRLTVL.

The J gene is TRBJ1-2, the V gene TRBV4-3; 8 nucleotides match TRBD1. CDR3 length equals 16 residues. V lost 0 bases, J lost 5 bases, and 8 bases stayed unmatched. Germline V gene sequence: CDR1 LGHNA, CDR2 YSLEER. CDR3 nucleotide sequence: TGCGCCAGCAGCCAAGAGGAGTATGGACAGGGTTATGGCTACACCTTC. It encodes CASSQEEYGQGYGYTF.

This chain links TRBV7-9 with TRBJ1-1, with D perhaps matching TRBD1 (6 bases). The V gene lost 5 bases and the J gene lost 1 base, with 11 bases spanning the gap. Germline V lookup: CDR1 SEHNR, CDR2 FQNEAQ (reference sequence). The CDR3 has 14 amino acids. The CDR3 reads CASSPGGQNTEAFF. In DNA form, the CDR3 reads TGTGCCAGCAGCCCCGGGGGGCAGAACACTGAAGCTTTCTTT.

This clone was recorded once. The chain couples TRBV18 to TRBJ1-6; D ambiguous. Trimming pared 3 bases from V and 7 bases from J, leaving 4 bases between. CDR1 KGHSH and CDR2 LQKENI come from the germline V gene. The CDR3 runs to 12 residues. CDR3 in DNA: TGTGCCAGCTCACCGCAGAATTCACCCCTCCACTTT. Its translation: CASSPQNSPLHF.

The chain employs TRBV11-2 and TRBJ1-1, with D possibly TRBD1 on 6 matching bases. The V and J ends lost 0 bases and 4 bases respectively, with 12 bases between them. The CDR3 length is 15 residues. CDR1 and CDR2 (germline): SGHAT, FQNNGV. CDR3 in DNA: TGTGCCAGCAGCTTAGAGGGGGGCGGGGGCACTGAAGCTTTCTTT. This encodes CASSLEGGGGTEAFF.

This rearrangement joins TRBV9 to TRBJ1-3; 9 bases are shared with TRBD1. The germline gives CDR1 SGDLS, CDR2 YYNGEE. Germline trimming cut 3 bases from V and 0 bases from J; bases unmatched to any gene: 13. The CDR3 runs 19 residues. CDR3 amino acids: CASSADGQGTLSSGNTIYF. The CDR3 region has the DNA TGTGCCAGCAGCGCAGATGGACAGGGGACTCTCAGCTCTGGAAACACCATATATTTT.

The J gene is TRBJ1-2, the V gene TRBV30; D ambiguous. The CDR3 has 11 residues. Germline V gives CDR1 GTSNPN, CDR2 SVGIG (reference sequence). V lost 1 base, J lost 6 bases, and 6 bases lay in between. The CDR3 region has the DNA TGTGCCTGGAGTGACAGAAATGGCTACACCTTC. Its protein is CAWSDRNGYTF. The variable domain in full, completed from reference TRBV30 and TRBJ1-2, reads SQTIHQWPATLVQPVGSPLSLECTVEGTSNPNLYWYRQAAGRGLQLLFYSVGIGQISSEVPQNLSASRPQDRQFILSSKKLLLSDSGFYLCAWSDRNGYTFGSGTRLTVV.